A single sample gave rise to the 20 T cell receptor beta chains below, sequenced in a study of shared clonotypes between healthy human individuals. Only CD45RO-negative cells positively selected for CCR7 counted as naive CD8 cells, so terminally differentiated effector memory CD45RA+ cells were excluded. TCRdb's copy holds only in-frame clones and misses some; the assay was immunoSEQ multiplex PCR. This table holds about 2.1 million clones, roughly 93% found once. Sequencing was carried out using naive CD8+ T cells from PBMCs. The receptors originated from a man younger than 35 in good health. Some clones in this sample may be carry-over from other donors' samples.

This chain connects TRBV19 to TRBJ2-7; D gene uncertain. CDR3 size: 14 residues. Trimming pared 0 bases from V and 0 bases from J, leaving 6 bases between. Germline V gene data show CDR1 as LNHDA and CDR2 as SQIVND (reference sequence). CDR3 coding DNA: TGTGCCAGTAGTATAGATCTGAGCTCCTACGAGCAGTACTTC. This translates into CASSIDLSSYEQYF.

The rearrangement uses TRBV5-4 and TRBJ1-1; TRBD1 is a possible D gene (6 bases). Germline CDR1 reads SGHNT; CDR2 reads YYREEE (reference sequence). This CDR3 has 13 amino acids. V was shortened by 4 bases and J by 2 bases, with 9 bases between the two germline ends. In DNA form, the CDR3 reads TGTGCCAGCAGCCCAGGGGATAACACTGAAGCTTTCTTT. Translating it yields CASSPGDNTEAFF. Filled out from reference TRBV5-4 and TRBJ1-1, the complete variable domain reads ETGVTQSPTHLIKTRGQQVTLRCSSQSGHNTVSWYQQALGQGPQFIFQYYREEENGRGNFPPRFSGLQFPNYSSELNVNALELDDSALYLCASSPGDNTEAFFGQGTRLTVV.

The CDR3 sequence is CASSPDTNYNEQFF. The CDR3 coding sequence is TGTGCCAGCAGCCCGGACACGAACTACAATGAGCAGTTCTTC. The gene calls are TRBV2 and TRBJ2-1, with D possibly being TRBD1 (5 bases). V dropped 6 bases and J dropped 3 bases, with 12 bases sitting between them. Germline V gene data show CDR1 as SNHLY and CDR2 as FYNNEI. CDR3 size: 14 residues.

The chain is built from TRBV29-1 and TRBJ1-2; TRBD1 agrees at 7 bases. The CDR3 length is 14 residues. Germline-derived CDR1 and CDR2 are SQVTM and ANQGSEA. V lost 2 bases to trimming and J lost 8 bases; unmatched junction nucleotides: 11. The CDR3 nucleotides read TGCAGCGTTGAACACTTCGACAGGGATGGAGGCTACACCTTC. As protein: CSVEHFDRDGGYTF.

This chain joins TRBV7-6 and TRBJ2-6, with a possible D match to TRBD1 (5 bases). Germline lookup yields CDR1 SGHVS and CDR2 FNYEAQ. The germline V and J ends were trimmed by 2 bases and 0 bases, with 17 bases remaining between them. The CDR3 extends over 19 amino acids. The CDR3 coding sequence is TGTGCCAGCAGCTTATTCTGGGGCCGTGTGGACTCTGGGGCCAACGTCCTGACTTTC. It translates to CASSLFWGRVDSGANVLTF. Looking up the rest from reference TRBV7-6 and TRBJ2-6 gives the full variable domain: GAGVSQSPRYKVTKRGQDVALRCDPISGHVSLYWYRQALGQGPEFLTYFNYEAQQDKSGLPNDRFSAERPEGSISTLTIQRTEQRDSAMYRCASSLFWGRVDSGANVLTFGAGSRLTVL.

This chain uses TRBV5-5 with TRBJ2-7; unclear D gene. This CDR3 spans 15 amino acids. CDR1 is SGHKS, CDR2 YYEKEE, per germline (reference sequence). Trimming removed 0 bases from V and 0 bases from J, with 10 bases in between. CDR3 bases: TGTGCCAGCAGCTTGGCCCGTGGGCTCTCCTACGAGCAGTACTTC. It codes for CASSLARGLSYEQYF.

As for this clone: The sample carries other DNA sequences with the same CDR3. This sequence joins TRBV27 and TRBJ2-3; 8 nucleotides align to TRBD2. Trimming took 3 bases from V and 1 from J; bases not matched to a gene: 3. The CDR3 has 15 residues. Germline loops: CDR1 MNHEY, CDR2 SMNVEV (reference sequence). The CDR3 region has the DNA TGTGCCAGCAGTTTTTTACTAGCGGGCACAGATACGCAGTATTTT. The encoded protein is CASSFLLAGTDTQYF.

The chain couples TRBV30 to TRBJ1-1; D is possibly TRBD1 (5 bases). Between the trimmed V and J ends, which lost 5 bases and 1 base, there was a span of 20 bases. The CDR3 is 16 residues long. Germline V lookup: CDR1 GTSNPN, CDR2 SVGIG (reference sequence). CDR3 bases: TGTGCCTGGGGGACGCCAATCCTAATTGAGAACACTGAAGCTTTCTTT. The encoded protein is CAWGTPILIENTEAFF.

The CDR3 nucleotides are TGTGCCAGCAGTTACTCGAAAATGGCAGATACGCAGTATTTT. Its translation: CASSYSKMADTQYF. The J gene is TRBJ2-3, the V gene TRBV6-5; no reliable D call. Germline CDR1 is MNHEY and CDR2 is SVGAGI. Trimming removed 0 bases from V and 4 bases from J, with 8 bases in between. CDR3 length: 14 residues.

The rearrangement joins TRBV7-8 to TRBJ2-4, with D perhaps TRBD1 (5 bases). Trimming removed 6 bases at V and 3 bases at J, with 12 bases between. Per the germline V gene, CDR1 is SGHVS and CDR2 is FQNEAQ. This CDR3 region has 14 residues. The CDR3 here is CASSSWTHKNIQYF. As DNA, the CDR3 is TGTGCCAGCAGTAGCTGGACACACAAAAACATTCAGTACTTC.

V gene TRBV7-9 combines with J gene TRBJ2-5; no clear D gene. Trimming stripped 2 bases from V and 5 bases from J, with 18 bases between. CDR1 and CDR2 from the germline V gene are SEHNR and FQNEAQ (reference sequence). CDR3 length: 16 residues. The CDR3 reads CASSLTDPRVGETQYF. CDR3 bases: TGTGCCAGCAGCTTAACCGACCCCCGGGTCGGGGAGACCCAGTACTTC.

The chain couples TRBV10-3 to TRBJ1-2, with D unclear. Germline loops: CDR1 ENHRY, CDR2 SYGVKD. The CDR3 has 14 residues. Trimming removed 10 bases at V and 3 bases at J, with 18 bases between. CDR3 nucleotide sequence: TGTGCCACCAGCATGGGTGGCGTTGACTATGGCTACACCTTC. Translating it yields CATSMGGVDYGYTF.

The V call is TRBV4-2, the J call TRBJ2-7; 10 nucleotides match TRBD2. The germline gives CDR1 LGHNA, CDR2 YNFKEQ. The V and J ends lost 0 bases and 3 bases, in that order; junction bases with no gene match: 5. The CDR3 consists of 16 residues. This CDR3 reads CASSQEYLAGDYEQYF. The CDR3 bases are TGTGCCAGCAGCCAAGAATATCTAGCGGGGGACTACGAGCAGTACTTC.

V usage is TRBV27 and J usage is TRBJ1-5, with D perhaps matching TRBD1 (5 bases). Germline-derived CDR1 and CDR2 are MNHEY and SMNVEV (reference sequence). The CDR3 is 14 residues long. V lost 6 bases, J lost 7 bases, and 16 bases lay in between. This CDR3 is CASRGAGLGQPQHF. CDR3 in DNA: TGTGCCAGCAGAGGGGCGGGGTTGGGGCAGCCCCAGCATTTT.

The V call is TRBV27, the J call TRBJ1-5; TRBD1 aligns across 11 bases. This CDR3 has 15 residues. The J segment lost 2 bases and the V segment lost 6 bases, leaving 3 bases of the junction unmatched. From germline, CDR1 is MNHEY and CDR2 SMNVEV (reference sequence). This chain's CDR3 is CASRDRGLGNQPQHF. CDR3 nucleotide sequence: TGTGCCAGCAGGGACAGGGGGCTTGGCAATCAGCCCCAGCATTTT.

The rearrangement joins TRBV5-1 to TRBJ2-1; 10 bases match TRBD2. J lost 5 bases, V lost 0 bases, and 8 bases had no gene match. The CDR3 covers 17 residues. The germline gives CDR1 SGHRS, CDR2 YFSETQ. The CDR3 nucleotides read TGCGCCAGCAGCTTGGGGCTAGCGGGAGCGTATCACAATGAGCAGTTCTTC. This encodes CASSLGLAGAYHNEQFF.

This sequence joins TRBV7-3 and TRBJ2-7; 10 bases fit TRBD2. Germline loops: CDR1 SGHTA, CDR2 FQGTGA. The CDR3 runs 15 residues. Unmatched junction bases numbered 10, after V lost 5 bases and J lost 6 bases. CDR3 coding DNA: TGTGCCAGCAGCCCAGATTCACTAGCGGGATCCGAGCAGTACTTC. This translates into CASSPDSLAGSEQYF. The full variable domain, rest sourced from reference TRBV7-3 and TRBJ2-7, is GAGVSQTPSNKVTEKGKYVELRCDPISGHTALYWYRQSLGQGPEFLIYFQGTGAADDSGLPNDRFFAVRPEGSVSTLKIQRTERGDSAVYLCASSPDSLAGSEQYFGPGTRLTVT.

In regard to this clone: The sample holds other DNA sequences that translate to the same CDR3. The chain couples TRBV27 to TRBJ2-7; 14 positions match TRBD2. V lost 3 bases to trimming and J lost 4 bases; unmatched junction nucleotides: 2. Germline CDR1 and CDR2: MNHEY and SMNVEV (reference sequence). The CDR3 has 15 amino acids. The DNA of the CDR3 is TGTGCCAGCAGTTTCGGGACTAGCGGGAGTTACGAGCAGTACTTC. Translating it yields CASSFGTSGSYEQYF.

The CDR3 reads CASSLVRDHEQYF. CDR3 sequence (DNA): TGTGCCAGCAGCTTAGTCCGAGACCACGAGCAGTACTTC. V is TRBV7-8 and J is TRBJ2-7; D remains ambiguous. This CDR3 is 13 amino acids long. Trimming took 1 base from V and 5 from J, leaving 9 bases between them. Per the germline V gene, CDR1 is SGHVS and CDR2 is FQNEAQ.

This chain joins TRBV27 and TRBJ2-1, with TRBD1 matching over 7 bases. CDR3 length equals 15 residues. V lost 2 bases to trimming and J lost 5 bases; unmatched junction nucleotides: 6. The germline V gene has CDR1 MNHEY and CDR2 SMNVEV (reference sequence). The CDR3 bases are TGTGCCAGCAGTTTAAAAACAGGGACAGACAATGAGCAGTTCTTC. It specifies CASSLKTGTDNEQFF.